The text below deals with one TCR beta chain. The CDR3 length is 14 residues. In the original workflow: The authors estimated nucleated cell counts from reference gene primer amplification. Using immunoSEQ multiplex PCR, the repertoire was profiled, and TCRdb retains in-frame clones only, with some absent. V, J and clone size are taken as reported in that table, and D and trimming were inferred from the DNA itself. The top ten hold approximately 0.9% of the sample, which has approximately 210,000 clones, approximately 80% seen once. These data are taken from a study of blood T cell repertoires in COVID-19. Across the study: Whether acute or convalescent, the COVID-19 samples came from the United States, Italy and Spain. PBMCs, B-cell-depleted T cells, or T cells provided the cDNA or gDNA that made up the material.

Patients in Seattle were enrolled during active infection, then followed longitudinally. This receptor was obtained from a man aged 55 to 70 with COVID-19, enrolled during active disease. The sequenced sample consisted of peripheral blood. The J gene is TRBJ1-1, the V gene TRBV21-1; the table's D call TRBD1 went unverified against the DNA. TRBV21-1 is given as a pseudogene. The CDR3 protein is CASSPRRVDTEAFF. The CDR3 nucleotides are TGTGCCAGCAGCCCCCGCAGGGTGGACACTGAAGCTTTCTTT.